This TCR beta chain derives from a study of T-cell reconstitution after alpha-beta-depleted transplantation in children. Turning to this clonotype: Its matching antigen is unknown.

Germline CDR1 reads MNHNS; CDR2 reads SASEGT. This CDR3 region has 15 residues. V shed 3 bases and J 3 bases; nucleotides not matched to a gene: 3. Overall study findings and caveats: Alpha-beta T cells about two months after transplant reportedly derived from several hundred expanded graft clones. At day 60, the high TCRbeta diversity found in some patients originated from recipient T cells and thymic progenitors that had survived. Newly produced T cells mostly accounted for T-cell counts and diversity one year post-transplant.

Unique molecular identifiers were incorporated when the TCRbeta library was constructed. Each CDR3 protein is one row after TCRdb ran MiXCR on the PCR reads. The sample shows about 600,000 distinct CDR3 sequences, about an eighth of them seen only once. The TCR originated in a male patient between 10 and 17 years old who had a stem cell transplant for acute myeloid leukemia, so the T cells may come from the graft donor. Sequenced here: PBMCs, mostly from graft donor cells, sampled 360 days after TCRalphabeta/CD19-depleted stem cell transplant. V gene TRBV6-1 combines with J gene TRBJ2-7; 12 positions agree with TRBD2. The CDR3 nucleotides read TGTGCCAGCAGTGAGCTAGCGGGAGGGGTCTACGAGCAGTACTTC. Translating it yields CASSELAGGVYEQYF.